A selection of T cell receptor beta chains follows, all from one sample in a study of radiotherapy plus CTLA-4 blockade in lung cancer. The repertoire was sequenced with immunoSEQ multiplex PCR; TCRdb's copy has only in-frame clones and lacks some. The repertoire consists of about 80,000 clones, with around 79% occurring once and the leading ten covering approximately 22%. Sequences were derived from peripheral blood, sampled from a patient treated with radiotherapy plus ipilimumab. These receptors originate from a human donor with non-small cell lung cancer whose response to radiotherapy plus ipilimumab could not be evaluated. Some clones in this sample may be carry-over from other donors' samples. Both conserved end residues are part of each CDR3. D genes are given only for firm matches. Not every row has a clone size; where given, it reads once, few, many or a size class.

TRBV6-6	TRBJ2-7	.	.	CASALGGANEQYF	TGTGCCAGCGCCCTGGGGGGGGCAAACGAGCAGTACTTC
TRBV2	TRBJ1-4	.	.	CASSDRNEKLFF	TGTGCCAGCAGTGACAGAAATGAAAAACTGTTTTTT
TRBV6-1	TRBJ2-2	.	TRBD2	CASSARGLAGGNGELFF	TGTGCCAGCAGTGCTAGGGGACTAGCGGGAGGCAACGGGGAGCTGTTTTTT
TRBV7-2	TRBJ2-1	.	TRBD2	CASSLSNPGLAYNEQFF	TGTGCCAGCAGCTTAAGTAACCCGGGACTAGCCTACAATGAGCAGTTCTTC
TRBV11-1	TRBJ1-2	.	.	CASSLALTAADGYTF	TGTGCCAGCAGCTTAGCGCTGACAGCCGCCGATGGCTACACCTTC
TRBV28	TRBJ2-7	.	TRBD2	CASSFASGDYEQYF	TGTGCCAGCAGTTTTGCTAGCGGGGATTACGAGCAGTACTTC
TRBV5-6	TRBJ1-6	.	TRBD1	CASSLVQGAGSYNSPLHF	TGTGCCAGCAGCTTGGTTCAGGGGGCTGGGTCCTATAATTCACCCCTCCACTTT
TRBV5-1	TRBJ2-1	.	TRBD2	CASSLAGLSGGPDEQFF	TGCGCCAGCAGCTTGGCCGGACTATCGGGGGGGCCCGATGAGCAGTTCTTC
TRBV5-1	TRBJ2-5	.	.	CASSLLNSQETQYF	TGCGCCAGCAGCTTACTAAACTCGCAAGAGACCCAGTACTTC
TRBV7-2	TRBJ2-7	.	.	CASSPGGTSYEQYF	TGTGCCAGCAGCCCAGGGGGGACCTCCTACGAGCAGTACTTC
TRBV7-7	TRBJ2-7	.	.	CASSLNTGAGEQYF	TGTGCTAGCAGCTTAAACACAGGTGCTGGCGAGCAGTACTTC
TRBV6-1	TRBJ2-3	.	.	CASSEGVSRSTDTQYF	TGTGCCAGCAGTGAAGGGGTGTCGCGGAGCACAGATACGCAGTATTTT
TRBV5-8	TRBJ1-2	once	TRBD1	CASSLSGGGGYTF	TGTGCCAGCAGCTTGTCAGGGGGCGGGGGCTACACCTTC
TRBV29-1	TRBJ2-7	.	.	CSVATPSYEQYF	TGCAGCGTCGCGACACCGTCCTACGAGCAGTACTTC
TRBV6-6	TRBJ1-5	.	.	CASKQYSNQPQHF	TGTGCCAGCAAACAGTATAGCAATCAGCCCCAGCATTTT
TRBV5-1	TRBJ2-3	.	.	CASSLQAGAFTDTQYF	TGCGCCAGCAGCTTGCAGGCGGGGGCGTTCACAGATACGCAGTATTTT
TRBV29-1	TRBJ2-7	.	.	CSVFIGAYEQYF	TGCAGCGTTTTTATAGGGGCCTACGAGCAGTACTTC
TRBV5-1	TRBJ1-2	once	.	CASSLGGSPNYGYTF	TGCGCCAGCAGCTTGGGAGGCAGCCCTAACTATGGCTACACCTTC
TRBV7-2	TRBJ1-6	.	TRBD1	CASSSPSGGGGPLHF	TGTGCCAGCAGCTCCCCATCAGGGGGCGGTGGACCCCTCCACTTT
TRBV29-1	TRBJ1-2	.	TRBD1	CSAAGTGYGYTF	TGCAGCGCCGCCGGGACAGGCTATGGCTACACCTTC
TRBV7-2	TRBJ2-1	.	TRBD2	CASSLGGGVEQFF	TGTGCCAGCAGCTTAGGGGGAGGGGTCGAGCAGTTCTTC
TRBV18	TRBJ2-7	many	.	CASSLGLEKEQYF	TGTGCCAGCTCACTTGGACTGGAGAAGGAGCAGTACTTC
TRBV7-6	TRBJ1-6	.	TRBD1	CASSYSPTGDSPLHF	TGTGCCAGCAGCTATAGTCCGACAGGGGATTCACCCCTCCACTTT
TRBV2	TRBJ2-5	.	.	CASSDSFKTQYF	TGTGCCAGCAGTGATTCCTTTAAGACCCAGTACTTC
TRBV6-1	TRBJ2-5	.	.	CASSAFPGRETQYF	TGTGCCAGCAGTGCCTTTCCGGGGAGAGAGACCCAGTACTTC
TRBV7-9	TRBJ1-4	.	TRBD1	CASSLVSTGANEKLFF	TGTGCCAGCAGCTTGGTTTCCACAGGGGCTAATGAAAAACTGTTTTTT
TRBV5-1	TRBJ2-7	.	.	CASSLARPYEQYF	TGCGCCAGCAGTCTAGCGAGGCCCTACGAGCAGTACTTC
TRBV29-1	TRBJ2-5	.	TRBD2	CSVEDMRRGVVWETQYF	TGCAGCGTTGAAGATATGAGGCGGGGGGTGGTTTGGGAGACCCAGTACTTC
TRBV11-2	TRBJ2-7	.	.	CASSLRGYSYEQYF	TGTGCCAGCAGCCTCCGGGGGTACTCCTACGAGCAGTACTTC
TRBV6-1	TRBJ1-2	.	.	CASSYYGYTF	TGTGCCAGCAGCTACTATGGCTACACCTTC
TRBV25-1	TRBJ2-2	.	.	CASSDPGGTGELFF	TGTGCCAGCAGTGATCCGGGTGGTACCGGGGAGCTGTTTTTT
TRBV9	TRBJ2-1	.	TRBD1	CASSVRPQGAYNEQFF	TGTGCCAGCAGCGTAAGACCCCAGGGGGCCTACAATGAGCAGTTCTTC
TRBV7-2	TRBJ2-1	.	TRBD2	CASSLLGGAYNEQFF	TGTGCCAGCAGCCTCCTTGGGGGGGCCTACAATGAGCAGTTCTTC
TRBV15	TRBJ2-7	.	TRBD1	CATSIRGQVYF	TGTGCCACCAGCATTCGGGGACAGGTGTACTTC
TRBV13	TRBJ2-1	.	TRBD2	CASSLGIAGGYNEQFF	TGTGCCAGCAGCTTAGGGATAGCGGGGGGCTACAATGAGCAGTTCTTC
TRBV4-3	TRBJ2-2	.	.	CASSQDFRTINTGELFF	TGCGCCAGCAGCCAAGATTTCAGGACAATTAACACCGGGGAGCTGTTTTTT
TRBV5-1	TRBJ2-5	.	TRBD1	CASSSGQGHQETQYF	TGCGCCAGCAGTTCGGGACAGGGACACCAAGAGACCCAGTACTTC
TRBV7-3	TRBJ2-2	.	TRBD1	CASSSTGLELFF	TGTGCCAGCAGCTCGACAGGGTTGGAGCTGTTTTTT
TRBV7-9	TRBJ2-5	once	TRBD2	CASSFELAGDETQYF	TGTGCCAGCAGCTTCGAACTAGCGGGGGACGAGACCCAGTACTTC
TRBV28	TRBJ1-2	.	.	CASSLGHRAGYTF	TGTGCCAGCAGTTTGGGCCACAGGGCTGGCTACACCTTC